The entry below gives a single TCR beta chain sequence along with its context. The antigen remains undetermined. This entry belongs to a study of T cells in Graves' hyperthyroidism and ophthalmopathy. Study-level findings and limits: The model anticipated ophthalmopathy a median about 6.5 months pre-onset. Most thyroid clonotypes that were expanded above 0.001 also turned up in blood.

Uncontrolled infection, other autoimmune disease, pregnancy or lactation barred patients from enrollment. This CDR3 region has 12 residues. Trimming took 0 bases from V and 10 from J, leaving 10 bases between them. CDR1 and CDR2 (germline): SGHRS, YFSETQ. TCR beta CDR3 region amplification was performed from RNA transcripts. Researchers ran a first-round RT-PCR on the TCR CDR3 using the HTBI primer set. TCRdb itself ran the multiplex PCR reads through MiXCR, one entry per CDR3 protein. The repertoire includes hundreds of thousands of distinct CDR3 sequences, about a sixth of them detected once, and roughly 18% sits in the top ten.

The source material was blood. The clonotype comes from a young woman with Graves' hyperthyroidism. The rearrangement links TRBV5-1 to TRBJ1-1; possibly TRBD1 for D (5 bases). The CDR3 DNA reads TGCGCCAGCAGCTTGGGCCAGGGACTAGCTTTCTTT. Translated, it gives CASSLGQGLAFF.